This T cell receptor beta chain stems from a study of PD-L1 blockade in urothelial cancer. The overall study: Blood analyses occurred 3 weeks (second dose) and 6 weeks post treatment start. Whole-study results and caveats: Sub-median blood TCR clonality before treatment predicted longer survival. Tumor-associated TCR clones expanded more in blood at 3 weeks in patients with durable benefit.

The data were produced by immunoSEQ multiplex PCR, yet TCRdb's version contains in-frame clones alone and is incomplete. The data contain about 51,000 clones, around 88% of them singletons. Patients were living with locally advanced or metastatic urothelial carcinoma. Germline V gives CDR1 LGHNT, CDR2 FRNRAP. This CDR3 comprises 13 residues. With 6 bases clipped from V and 4 bases from J, the junction kept 5 bases outside the gene matches. Remarks on this clone: Antigen: not known.

This receptor was obtained from a man in his sixties with urothelial cancer. The V and J genes are TRBV12-5 and TRBJ2-5; 7 nucleotides agree with TRBD1. The specimen was PBMCs, collected around atezolizumab (anti-PD-L1) treatment. The DNA of the CDR3 is TGTGCTAGTGGCACAGGGGTTGGAGAGACCCAGTACTTC. Protein: CASGTGVGETQYF.